The clone carrying this T cell receptor beta chain was detected a few times. Its antigen is as yet unknown. The CDR3 totals 16 residues. Germline V gene data show CDR1 as LGHDT and CDR2 as YNNKEL (reference sequence). V was shortened by 4 bases and J by 2 bases, with 14 bases between the two germline ends. The sample belongs to a study of T cell responses to AZD1222 COVID-19 vaccine. Notes on the study in general: No repertoire was sampled before or during the peak T cell response, only after it. Vaccine-related CD4 TCRs covered spike, predominating at 160-218 and 743-854.

The repertoire was sequenced with immunoSEQ multiplex PCR; TCRdb's copy has only in-frame clones and lacks some. The sample comprises about 100,000 clones, around 83% of which are singletons, and approximately 1.5% rests with the top ten. This clonotype was obtained from an adult in good health. The sequencing here drew on peripheral blood, taken on day 0 of AZD1222 vaccination. The rearrangement uses TRBV3-1 (or the pseudogene TRBV3-2) and TRBJ2-2, with D maybe TRBD2 (5 bases). The CDR3 region has the DNA TGTGCCAGCAGCCCCCGAGGCGGGCTTAACACCGGGGAGCTGTTTTTT. Translated, it gives CASSPRGGLNTGELFF.